This entry lists 26 T cell receptor beta chains sequenced from one sample in a study of CD8+ T cells in alopecia areata. Extracted RNA was reverse transcribed, and the resulting cDNA served as sequencing template. Method: immunoSEQ multiplex PCR; TCRdb's copy keeps in-frame clones and lacks some. The sample records some 110,000 clones, 55% to 70% being singletons. Sequencing used CD4+ T cells sorted from blood. These receptors came from a human donor in good health.

The genes are TRBV27 and TRBJ2-7, with D possibly TRBD2 on 6 matching bases. The CDR3 loop spans 15 amino acids. The germline gives CDR1 MNHEY, CDR2 SMNVEV (reference sequence). The V end was cut by 5 bases, the J end by 0 bases, with 14 bases between. CDR3 residues: CASSLAAGNSYEQYF. DNA for the CDR3: TGTGCCAGCAGTCTTGCGGCGGGAAACTCCTACGAGCAGTACTTC.

This sequence joins TRBV18 and TRBJ2-1; 12 bases map to TRBD2. CDR3 size: 14 residues. Germline lookup yields CDR1 KGHSH and CDR2 LQKENI. J gave up 5 bases and V 9 bases, and 5 bases lay outside the gene matches. CDR3 protein: CASIRTSGDNEQFF. CDR3 sequence (DNA): TGTGCCAGTATAAGGACTAGCGGGGACAATGAGCAGTTCTTC.

This chain connects TRBV10-2 to TRBJ2-3, with 8 bases fitting TRBD1. V was pared by 6 bases and J by 3 bases, with 8 bases of the junction left unmatched. Germline assignment: CDR1 WSHSY and CDR2 SAAADI. The CDR3 extends over 15 amino acids. The CDR3: CASRPDRGRTDTQYF. The CDR3 DNA follows: TGCGCCAGCAGGCCAGACAGGGGACGTACAGATACGCAGTATTTT.

This clone was detected only a few times. The V and J genes are TRBV7-2 and TRBJ2-1; no clear D gene. The CDR3 is 15 amino acids. Germline CDR1 is SGHTA and CDR2 is FQGNSA. V lost 5 bases and J lost 2, with 13 bases in between. CDR3 in amino acids: CASSRDNPPYNEQFF. CDR3 in DNA: TGTGCCAGCAGCCGAGACAATCCCCCCTACAATGAGCAGTTCTTC.

This clone was seen a handful of times. This chain links TRBV29-1 with TRBJ2-4, with D perhaps matching TRBD2 (6 bases). The CDR3 covers 14 residues. Between the trimmed V and J ends, which lost 0 bases and 1 base, there was a span of 7 bases. Germline CDR1 SQVTM, CDR2 ANQGSEA. The CDR3 nucleotides are TGCAGCGTTGAAGATGGGGGGGCCAAAAACATTCAGTACTTC. It encodes CSVEDGGAKNIQYF.

The chain joins TRBV5-1 to TRBJ1-4; 8 nucleotides agree with TRBD1. The length of the CDR3 is 14 residues. Germline-derived CDR1 and CDR2 are SGHRS and YFSETQ. With V trimmed by 1 base and J by 6 bases, 2 bases remained unmatched. In DNA form, the CDR3 reads TGCGCCAGCAGCTTGCTGACAGGGGATGAAAAACTGTTTTTT. Protein: CASSLLTGDEKLFF.

The table lists this clone with a few counts. The rearrangement links TRBV7-9 to TRBJ1-3, with D unresolved. Germline CDR1 SEHNR, CDR2 FQNEAQ (reference sequence). The CDR3 has 14 residues. V was pared by 3 bases and J by 0 bases, with 6 bases between. CDR3 region: CASSFPSSGNTIYF. The CDR3 DNA reads as TGTGCCAGCAGCTTCCCGAGCTCTGGAAACACCATATATTTT.

The chain has TRBV11-2 and TRBJ1-2, with D uncertain. Germline V gene lookup returns CDR1 SGHAT and CDR2 FQNNGV. The CDR3 loop spans 13 amino acids. V was shortened by 0 bases and J by 8 bases, with 10 bases between the two germline ends. The CDR3 coding sequence is TGTGCCAGCAGCTTAGATGAGGGATACGGCTACACCTTC. This sequence encodes CASSLDEGYGYTF.

This clone has only one observation. The rearrangement joins TRBV6-5 to TRBJ1-2; 9 positions match TRBD1. The V and J ends lost 6 bases and 4 bases, in that order; junction bases with no gene match: 9. The CDR3 consists of 15 residues. The germline gives CDR1 MNHEY, CDR2 SVGAGI. The CDR3 loop is CASRSDRGVGYGYTF. The CDR3 nucleotides are TGTGCCAGCAGAAGTGACAGGGGGGTAGGCTATGGCTACACCTTC.

The rearrangement uses TRBV30 and TRBJ1-1; D unresolved. V shed 0 bases and J shed 2 bases, with 10 bases lying between them. Germline V CDR1 and CDR2: GTSNPN, SVGIG (reference sequence). The CDR3 runs to 14 residues. This CDR3 is CAWSVRSTNTEAFF. CDR3 nucleotide sequence: TGTGCCTGGAGTGTACGGTCTACTAACACTGAAGCTTTCTTT.

The chain links TRBV29-1 to TRBJ1-1; D is ambiguous. The V end was cut by 7 bases, the J end by 1 base, with 7 bases between. CDR3 length: 11 residues. Germline V gives CDR1 SQVTM, CDR2 ANQGSEA. In DNA form, the CDR3 reads TGCAGCGGGGGATCGAACACTGAAGCTTTCTTT. Translated, it gives CSGGSNTEAFF.

This clone was seen only a few times. The CDR3 is CAWSPPDRNTEAFF. CDR3 nucleotides: TGTGCCTGGAGTCCCCCGGACAGGAACACTGAAGCTTTCTTT. The V gene is TRBV30, the J gene TRBJ1-1; D might be TRBD1 (6 bases). Germline CDR1 and CDR2: GTSNPN and SVGIG (reference sequence). Trimming shortened V by 2 bases and J by 1 base, and 11 bases separated the two germline ends. The length of the CDR3 is 14 residues.

The chain couples TRBV7-9 to TRBJ1-2, with D possibly TRBD1 on 6 matching bases. This CDR3 has 15 residues. The germline V and J ends were trimmed by 8 bases and 0 bases, with 16 bases remaining between them. CDR1 is SEHNR and CDR2 is FQNEAQ in the germline V gene (reference sequence). This CDR3 is CASGPSGATNYGYTF. CDR3 DNA: TGTGCCAGCGGACCTTCGGGGGCTACTAACTATGGCTACACCTTC. Together with reference TRBV7-9 and TRBJ1-2, the CDR3 gives the full variable domain: DTGVSQNPRHKITKRGQNVTFRCDPISEHNRLYWYRQTLGQGPEFLTYFQNEAQLEKSRLLSDRFSAERPKGSFSTLEIQRTEQGDSAMYLCASGPSGATNYGYTFGSGTRLTVV.

V is TRBV5-4 and J is TRBJ2-5; 9 bases match TRBD2. The germline gives CDR1 SGHNT, CDR2 YYREEE (reference sequence). Unmatched junction bases numbered 2, after V lost 0 bases and J lost 2 bases. This CDR3 contains 15 residues. The CDR3: CASSLEGLAQETQYF. Written as DNA, the CDR3 is TGTGCCAGCAGCTTGGAAGGACTAGCGCAAGAGACCCAGTACTTC.

The J gene is TRBJ1-2, the V gene TRBV2; D is perhaps TRBD1 (6 bases). Trimming left V 6 bases short and J 3 bases short, with 11 bases between. In germline, CDR1 is SNHLY, CDR2 FYNNEI. CDR3 size: 13 residues. The CDR3 nucleotides are TGTGCCAGCAGCCTTCCAGGGGACTATGGCTACACCTTC. Protein product: CASSLPGDYGYTF.

The chain uses TRBV5-6 and TRBJ1-6; D might be TRBD1 (5 bases). This CDR3 spans 16 amino acids. CDR1 is SGHDT, CDR2 YYEEEE, per germline. With 4 bases removed from V and 8 bases from J, the gap between germline ends came to 19 bases. This CDR3 reads CASSLGRGSGDSPLHF. The CDR3 nucleotides read TGTGCCAGCAGCCTGGGTCGGGGGAGTGGCGATTCACCCCTCCACTTT.

The genes are TRBV29-1 and TRBJ2-2, with D perhaps matching TRBD2 (6 bases). This CDR3 is built from 12 residues. With 7 bases removed from V and 7 bases from J, the gap between germline ends came to 13 bases. CDR1 is SQVTM, CDR2 ANQGSEA, per germline. For the CDR3, the DNA is TGCAGCGGACGACTGGGGGGCGGGGAGCTGTTTTTT. Its protein product is CSGRLGGGELFF.

The table lists this clone with a few counts. The CDR3, as DNA: TGCGCCAGCAGCCAGGATCCGGGACAGGGAGCAGATACGCAGTATTTT. Translation: CASSQDPGQGADTQYF. The chain carries TRBV4-1 and TRBJ2-3, with TRBD1 identical over 9 bases. This CDR3 is built from 16 residues. The V gene's germline CDR1 is MGHRA and CDR2 YSYEKL. The ends lost 3 bases at V and 4 bases at J; junction bases unmatched: 8.

This clone was picked up a small number of times. The CDR3 bases are TGTGCCAGCAGCCGGGGAGGGACCAGCCGGACCGGGGAGCTGTTTTTT. It encodes CASSRGGTSRTGELFF. The V call is TRBV5-4, the J call TRBJ2-2, with 7 nucleotides matching TRBD2. This CDR3 spans 16 amino acids. The germline V gene has CDR1 SGHNT and CDR2 YYREEE (reference sequence). J was trimmed by 5 bases and V by 4 bases; bases with no gene match: 11.

Worth noting for this clone: Germline is not matched at one junction end, which may reflect a read error. The genes are TRBV6-1 and TRBJ1-2; the D is unclear. CDR1 and CDR2 (germline): MNHNS, SASEGT. This CDR3 region has 12 residues. Written as DNA, the CDR3 is TGTGCCAGCAGTGAATCCCCCGCCACAGCTCGCTTC. As protein: CASSESPATARF.

The sample holds a few counts of this clone. The V gene is TRBV29-1, the J gene TRBJ2-7; 9 nucleotides agree with TRBD1. The CDR3 has 15 residues. The germline V gene encodes CDR1 SQVTM and CDR2 ANQGSEA. Trimming took 6 bases from V and 1 from J; bases not matched to a gene: 10. The CDR3 nucleotides read TGCAGCGTCGCAACCCCCGGGACAGGGTCCTACGAGCAGTACTTC. This encodes CSVATPGTGSYEQYF.

The rearrangement uses TRBV25-1 and TRBJ1-2, with D perhaps TRBD1 (6 bases). The germline CDR1 and CDR2 sequences are MGHDK and SYGVNS. Deletions cut 6 bases from V and 7 bases from J, with 18 bases between. The CDR3 runs to 14 residues. The CDR3 coding sequence is TGTGCCAGCAGCCGGGGGGGCGGCGGTCTTGGCTACACCTTC. Encoded protein: CASSRGGGGLGYTF.

The rearrangement uses TRBV9 and TRBJ1-2, with TRBD1 as a possible D gene (6 bases). V shed 4 bases and J shed 3 bases, with 16 bases lying between them. Germline lookup yields CDR1 SGDLS and CDR2 YYNGEE. The CDR3 consists of 15 residues. The CDR3 DNA follows: TGTGCCAGCAGCAGCCGGGACACGGGGGACTATGGCTACACCTTC. This translates into CASSSRDTGDYGYTF.

The genes are TRBV29-1 and TRBJ2-7; D might be TRBD2 (6 bases). The CDR3 extends over 15 amino acids. Deletions cut 4 bases from V and 4 bases from J, with 20 bases between. Germline V gene lookup returns CDR1 SQVTM and CDR2 ANQGSEA. CDR3 loop: CSVAPVGGRGYEQYF. In nucleotides, the CDR3 is TGCAGCGTTGCGCCAGTGGGAGGTCGGGGGTACGAGCAGTACTTC.

The chain employs TRBV11-2 and TRBJ2-5; D might be TRBD2 (6 bases). There are 12 residues in the CDR3. Trimming removed 3 bases at V and 9 bases at J, with 11 bases between. The V gene's germline CDR1 is SGHAT and CDR2 FQNNGV. The DNA for the CDR3 is TGTGCCAGCAGCTTCCGACCGGGAGCCCAGTACTTC. Its protein is CASSFRPGAQYF.

V is TRBV14 and J is TRBJ1-6; the D gene is possibly TRBD1 (5 bases). The germline V and J ends were trimmed by 4 bases and 5 bases, with 9 bases remaining between them. Germline V gene data show CDR1 as SGHDN and CDR2 as FVKESK. There are 14 residues in the CDR3. The CDR3, as DNA: TGTGCCAGCAGCCTACTGACAGATAATTCACCCCTCCACTTT. Protein sequence: CASSLLTDNSPLHF.